This TCR beta chain appears in the sequencing data of a study of cytomegalovirus exposure and HLA in healthy donors (dated by TCRdb to 2016 to 2017). Some background on the complete study: According to an earlier analysis of 587 of the donors, about 180 million T cells yielded roughly 110 million unique TCR beta sequences and approximately 280 Gb of sequence data. In the later analysis, no new phenotypic data were used to find candidate immune exposures; instead, reliance was placed on TCR beta sequences and their occurrence across donors. All discovery cohort repertoires had been generated using a single sequencing platform. Several DR-DQ haplotypes were treated as single units for association and clustering because of strong linkage in the cohort. A later analysis re-examined previously published TCR beta repertoires from hundreds of donors and added high-resolution HLA genotyping to investigate patterns of TCR occurrence. HLA typing included class I and class II loci at four-digit resolution. In an earlier analysis of about 590 of the donors, high-throughput TCR beta sequencing was used to judge whether each TCR beta V gene segment behaved as functional or pseudogenic. The study profiled the T cell repertoires of about 720 subjects by immunosequencing and related them to cytomegalovirus serostatus. On average, 235,054 unique TCR beta nucleotide sequences were sequenced per donor among fewer than 500 genotyped donors of the cohort, with roughly 18% of those sequences being non-productive. The study combined high-throughput TCR immunosequencing, statistical association of individual TCRs with disease status, and machine learning to predict cytomegalovirus infection status. In a later genetic analysis, genome-wide SNP genotypes for about three fifths of the 666 donors were used, and that subset was treated as a discovery cohort. Donor age, sex, ethnicity and CMV serostatus were compiled together with the repertoire data. The study aimed to test whether cataloging public T cell receptors could reveal signatures of past pathogen exposure. The number of typed donors differed by locus: about 620-640 for A, B, C, DRB1 and DQB1; some 540 for DQA1; 600 to 610 for DPA1; and some 450 for DPB1. An early release that covered roughly 600 HLA-typed donors contained approximately 300 gigabases of sequencing data and around 80 million unique TCR sequences. The genetic ancestry cluster associated with self-reported Caucasian donors included roughly four fifths of the approximately 430 genotyped donors. A separate validation cohort of over a hundred different subjects was used in addition to the 666-subject first cohort.

The cohort consisted of some 670 healthy bone marrow donors. At the time of sampling, every cohort member was nominally healthy, though immune exposures that went unrecorded were likely present. The donor was CMV seronegative and was included in the group of about 350 seronegative cohort members. A peripheral blood sample was collected from each donor, and TCR beta sequencing was performed on peripheral blood mononuclear cells. The Qiagen DNeasy Blood Extraction Kit was used to extract genomic DNA from the blood cell samples. The library was obtained by the immunoSEQ multiplex PCR assay. The multiplex PCR relied on a mix of 60 forward primers for TCR Vbeta segments and 13 reverse primers for TCR Jbeta segments. The CDR3 region of rearranged TCR beta genes was amplified from genomic DNA with a multiplex PCR assay. Amplified TCR beta libraries were sequenced as 87-base-pair reads on the Illumina HiSeq System. Turning to the authors' computational methods: Across the 670 or so repertoires, a later analysis counted some 81 million unique TCR beta chains, roughly 11 million of which were shared by at least two donors. To remove PCR and sequencing errors, raw reads were error-corrected and collapsed into unique sequences using a nearest-neighbor algorithm that merged closely related sequences. V, D and J gene segments were assigned by aligning CDR3 sequences to IMGT reference sequences. For a sequence to be retained, at least a six-nucleotide match to both a V gene segment and a J gene segment was required. Rearrangements were classified as productive when the CDR3 lacked stop codons and remained in frame with V and J, and all other rearrangements were classified as non-productive. CDR3 was defined by IMGT convention, running from the second conserved V-encoded cysteine to the conserved J-encoded phenylalanine. Sequences without an unambiguous match to a single V gene segment were excluded from the earlier analysis of a few hundred of the donors. An earlier analysis of 550 to 650 of the donors classified V segments as functional when productive rearrangements were above 56.7% and as segregating when the standard deviation between donors was above 5%. A statistical classification framework was built to diagnose cytomegalovirus status from the catalog of TCR beta chain sequences. A later analysis assigned V and J genes by comparing TCR nucleotide sequences with IMGT/GENE-DB human TR gene sequences. A later analysis assigned CDR3 sequences and most-parsimonious VDJ recombination scenarios with the TCRdist pipeline. A later analysis defined each TCR beta chain by its CDR3 amino acid sequence plus V-gene family, and excluded reads lacking a unique V-gene family. A later analysis removed 592 highly shared, low-generation-probability nucleotide sequences to deal with suspected cross-contamination and a sequencing artifact. In a later analysis, a clonal expansion index was calculated for each public chain from normalized within-repertoire ranks of inferred template counts. In a later analysis, generation probabilities were computed with a VDJ recombination model fitted to out-of-frame rearrangements, and the resulting probabilities were checked against IGoR. Hypergeometric tests were used in a later analysis to score TCR-TCR, TCR-HLA and TCR-CMV co-occurrence, with a repertoire-size bias correction applied to the TCR pairs. False discovery rates were estimated in a later analysis by permuting HLA or CMV assignments 20 times. A later analysis grouped co-occurring TCRs with DBSCAN, adding TCRdist sequence similarity when clustering within HLA-allele-positive subsets. For co-occurrence clustering, repertoires with fewer than 30,000 or more than 120,000 public chains were excluded, along with five repertoires with anomalous nucleotide sharing. Imported from immuneACCESS, the table was reduced by TCRdb to in-frame sequences with V and J called. These copies leave out some clones; in studies compared against another copy, an unresolved V gene accounts for under half, and the cause of the remainder is not known. V and J calls and clone size are those listed in that table; D and trimming were worked out from the DNA. Counted in this sample were 150,000 to 200,000 clones; roughly 87% of them appeared once. The ten largest clones represent less than 2% of the sample.

The CDR3 sequence holds 16 residues, the cysteine and phenylalanine included. The retained sequence is limited to the CDR3, 48 bases, with the frame set at the first base. The germline V end is reduced by 4 bases and the J end by 4 bases; junction bases left unmatched: 6. Looking up the germline V gene yields CDR1 SGDLS and CDR2 YYNGEE. What the research found in general, with its limitations: Compared with the approximately 600-donor mean, donors in an Asian-associated ancestry cluster had fewer N-insertions in productive TCRs, according to a later genetic analysis. Compared with equally common non-associated chains, HLA-associated TCR beta chains in a later analysis were more clonally expanded and had lower generation probabilities. Because some donors lacked HLA typing at each locus, the association tests relied only on the typed subset. The study gave a list of 150 to 200 TCR beta chains associated with cytomegalovirus. Roughly uniform sequencing depth across donors was assumed in presence/absence analyses, although this assumption may not hold. Some IMGT-functional V segments, including TRBV6-2 and TRBV6-3, could not be distinguished by the 87-base-pair reads and were therefore excluded. Specific HLA alleles were associated with over 15,000 TCR beta sequences at a false discovery rate of 0.05 in a later analysis. In an earlier analysis of 587 of the donors, most TCR beta V segments were observed in productive rearrangements about 87% or about 30% of the time, broadly matching IMGT annotations. In this cohort, only TCR beta chains were sequenced, and detectable features were limited by the absence of alpha or paired-chain data. The authors suggested that the approach could potentially be generalized to other disease states and immunological phenotypes. Most TCR sequences were observed very rarely across donors, whereas some public TCRs were present in many individuals. A later analysis found that TCR association rates varied across HLA loci, with DRB1 alleles showing the most associated TCRs and HLA-C alleles the fewest. In a later genetic analysis, a missense DCLRE1C variant was associated with V-gene and J-gene trimming of TCR beta chains, and the association was replicated in an independent cohort. Immune exposure information for the cohort was limited to CMV serostatus. Cytomegalovirus status was reported to be diagnosed by the classifier with high specificity and sensitivity in both the original and validation cohorts. Because counts were too low, around 17 rarely observed V segments, including chromosome 9 orphons, were left out of the earlier analysis of approximately 580 of the donors. A few of the identified cytomegalovirus-associated TCR beta chains were confirmed in vitro to be specific for cytomegalovirus antigens. Assigning TCR associations to individual alleles was difficult when HLA alleles, especially DR and DQ, strongly co-occurred. A further reported finding was that TCR beta sequences accurately predicted the HLA-A and HLA-B alleles for most subjects in the first cohort. The sequencing pipeline was judged likely to have produced a cluster of highly shared sequence variants as a technical artifact. In a later analysis, most CMV-associated TCR beta chains were found to appear HLA-restricted, with HLA associations seemingly driven largely by CMV exposure. Linkage disequilibrium might explain the correlated functional status among segregating V segments, but an unknown experimental factor could not be ruled out. A later analysis reported that several top co-occurrence clusters appeared linked to parvovirus B19, influenza, CMV and Epstein-Barr virus.

A remark on this clone: Its target antigen remains unknown. No base qualities exist here, and no much larger clone lies one base off it.

The TCR was taken from a man aged 40-49 years in good health and CMV-seronegative. The V and J segments used are TRBV9 and TRBJ2-3, with 13 junctional bases fitting TRBD2. Sequencing input: PBMCs. Read as DNA, the sequence is TGTGCCAGCAGCCCGGGCACTAGCGGGAGGGCAGATACGCAGTATTTT. Translated, this gives CASSPGTSGRADTQYF. With the portions outside the CDR3 filled from the reference TRBV9 and TRBJ2-3 genes, the complete variable region becomes DSGVTQTPKHLITATGQRVTLRCSPRSGDLSVYWYQQSLDQGLQFLIQYYNGEERAKGNILERFSAQQFPDLHSELNLSSLELGDSALYFCASSPGTSGRADTQYFGPGTRLTVL.